The clone carrying this TCR beta chain was detected only a few times. Trimming took 3 bases from V and 4 from J, leaving 12 bases between them. The CDR3 totals 14 residues. Germline assignment: CDR1 MDHEN and CDR2 SYDVKM. TCRdb recomputed calls from the 5' RACE reads with MiXCR, one row per CDR3 protein. This sample has roughly 76,000 distinct CDR3 sequences, with around 5.1% found just once. This record belongs to a study of T cells of healthy individuals. V and J are TRBV28 and TRBJ1-2; D might be TRBD1 (5 bases). The TCR originated in a female donor in good health. The CDR3 DNA reads as TGTGCCAGCAGTTTGAACCGGAGGGGCTATGGCTACACCTTC. Protein sequence: CASSLNRRGYGYTF.